This T cell receptor beta chain was recorded in a study of cytomegalovirus exposure and HLA in healthy donors. Findings and limits, study-wide: It is likely that the observed cluster of highly shared sequence variants was a sequencing artifact. Researchers had no immune exposure information except CMV serostatus available. Several of the most significant clusters were apparently associated with common viral pathogens in a later analysis.

Concerning this clone itself: Its specificity is unknown.

The PCR was carried out with 60 Vbeta primers and 13 Jbeta primers. Method: immunoSEQ multiplex PCR; TCRdb's copy keeps in-frame clones and lacks some. The repertoire holds about 140,000 clones, with approximately 80% as singletons. This TCR came from a female donor in good health and CMV-seronegative. The sample consisted of PBMCs.

The CDR3 nucleotides read TGTGCCAGCACAAGCTCAACTAATGAAAAACTGTTTTTT. This gives the protein CASTSSTNEKLFF. This rearrangement joins TRBV27 to TRBJ1-4; the D is unclear. V dropped 7 bases and J dropped 0 bases, with 6 bases sitting between them. CDR1 is MNHEY, CDR2 SMNVEV, per germline (reference sequence). This CDR3 comprises 13 residues.